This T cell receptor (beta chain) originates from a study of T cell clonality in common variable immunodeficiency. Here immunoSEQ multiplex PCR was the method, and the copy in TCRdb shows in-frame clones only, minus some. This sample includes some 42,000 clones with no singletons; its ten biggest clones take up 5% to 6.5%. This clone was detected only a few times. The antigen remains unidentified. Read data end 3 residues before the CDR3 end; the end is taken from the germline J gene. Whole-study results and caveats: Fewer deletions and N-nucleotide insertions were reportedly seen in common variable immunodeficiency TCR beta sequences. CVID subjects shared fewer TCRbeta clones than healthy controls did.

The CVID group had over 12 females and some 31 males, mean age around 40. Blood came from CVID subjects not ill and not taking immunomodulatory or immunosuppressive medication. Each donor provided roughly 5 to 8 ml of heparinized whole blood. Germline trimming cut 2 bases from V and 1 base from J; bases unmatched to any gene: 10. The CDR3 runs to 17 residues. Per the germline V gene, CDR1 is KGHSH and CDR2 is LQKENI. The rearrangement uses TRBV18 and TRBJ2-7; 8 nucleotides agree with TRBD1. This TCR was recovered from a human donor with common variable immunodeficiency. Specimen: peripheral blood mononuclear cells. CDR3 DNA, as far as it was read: TGTGCCAGCTCACCAACTTTGCAGGGGGCGGTGTCCTACGAG. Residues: CASSPTLQGAVSYE. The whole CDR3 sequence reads CASSPTLQGAVSYEQYF.